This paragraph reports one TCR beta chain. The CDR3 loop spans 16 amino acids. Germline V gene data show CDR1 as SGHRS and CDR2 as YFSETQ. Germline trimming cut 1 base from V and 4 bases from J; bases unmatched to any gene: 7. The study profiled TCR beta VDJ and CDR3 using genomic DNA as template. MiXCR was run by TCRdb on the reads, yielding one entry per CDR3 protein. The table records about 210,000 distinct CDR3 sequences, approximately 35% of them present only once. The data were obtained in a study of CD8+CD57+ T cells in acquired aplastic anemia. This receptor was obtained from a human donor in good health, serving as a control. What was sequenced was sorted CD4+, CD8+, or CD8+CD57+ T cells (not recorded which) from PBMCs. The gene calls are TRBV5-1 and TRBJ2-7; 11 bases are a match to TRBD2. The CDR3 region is CASSLTSGSIGYEQYF. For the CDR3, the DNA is TGCGCCAGCAGCTTGACTAGCGGGAGTATCGGTTACGAGCAGTACTTC.